The next 5 T cell receptor beta chains were all read from a single sample in a study of T cells in Graves' hyperthyroidism and ophthalmopathy. Using RNA transcripts as the source, TCR beta CDR3 regions were amplified. Primed by the HTBI set, a first-round RT-PCR was run on the TCR CDR3. TCRdb re-called the multiplex PCR reads through MiXCR, storing one row per CDR3 protein. The data contain 96,000 or so distinct CDR3 sequences, over 50% of them singletons. Input material: blood. The receptors were sampled from a woman in her 40s with Graves' hyperthyroidism.

This clonotype was seen more than once but under ten times. The chain carries TRBV7-2 and TRBJ2-7; the D gene could be TRBD1 or TRBD2 (5 bases each). The CDR3 spans 14 residues. The germline V gene encodes CDR1 SGHTA and CDR2 FQGNSA. Trimming stripped 7 bases from V and 0 bases from J, with 13 bases between. The CDR3 protein is CASTLLGVSYEQYF. In nucleotides, the CDR3 is TGTGCCAGCACCCTCTTGGGGGTCTCCTACGAGCAGTACTTC.

This clonotype was recorded once. The chain carries TRBV7-9 and TRBJ2-2; a possible D gene is TRBD1 (5 bases). Trimming left V 8 bases short and J 4 bases short, with 8 bases between. Germline CDR1 reads SEHNR; CDR2 reads FQNEAQ (reference sequence). The CDR3 has 12 amino acids. CDR3 in DNA: TGTGCCAGCTGGGGCGGCACCGGGGAGCTGTTTTTT. Translating gives CASWGGTGELFF.

In the case of this clonotype: A much bigger clone sits one base away, suggesting this may be a read error. This chain uses TRBV5-5 with TRBJ1-1, with D unclear. Germline values: CDR1 SGHKS, CDR2 YYEKEE (reference sequence). CDR3 length: 11 amino acids. DNA for the CDR3: TGTGCCAGCACCATTCTCACTGAAGCTTCCTTT. It is translated as CASTILTEASF.

This clonotype is judged medium-sized. The gene calls are TRBV7-9 and TRBJ2-7; D possibly corresponds to TRBD2 (5 bases). This CDR3 contains 14 residues. V was clipped by 4 bases and J by 0 bases, with 10 bases between them. The germline CDR1 and CDR2 sequences are SEHNR and FQNEAQ (reference sequence). CDR3 sequence reads: CASSSAVSSYEQYF. In DNA, the CDR3 is TGTGCCAGCAGCTCAGCGGTGAGCTCCTACGAGCAGTACTTC.

This clonotype was counted many times. This sequence joins TRBV6-5 and TRBJ2-7, with a tentative D call TRBD2 (6 bases). CDR1 and CDR2 (germline): MNHEY, SVGAGI. V was trimmed by 6 bases and J by 9 bases, leaving 24 bases between them. CDR3 length: 15 amino acids. The chain's CDR3 is CASSQRWEAGPRQYF. The DNA of the CDR3 is TGTGCCAGCAGCCAACGCTGGGAGGCAGGCCCCAGGCAGTACTTC.